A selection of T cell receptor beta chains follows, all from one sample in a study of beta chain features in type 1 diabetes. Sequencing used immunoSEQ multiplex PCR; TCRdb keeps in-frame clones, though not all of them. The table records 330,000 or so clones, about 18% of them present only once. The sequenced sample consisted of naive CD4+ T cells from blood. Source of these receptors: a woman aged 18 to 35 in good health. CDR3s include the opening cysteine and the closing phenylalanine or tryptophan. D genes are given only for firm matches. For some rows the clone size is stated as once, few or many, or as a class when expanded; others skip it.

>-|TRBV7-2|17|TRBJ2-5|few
CASSPPLGLSIEETQYF
TGTGCCAGCAGCCCCCCGCTGGGACTTTCAATTGAAGAGACCCAGTACTTC
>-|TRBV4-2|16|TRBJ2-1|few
CASSSRSRGFGDEQFF
TGTGCCAGCAGTTCCCGTTCTAGGGGTTTTGGCGATGAGCAGTTCTTC
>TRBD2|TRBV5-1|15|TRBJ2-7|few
CASSLAGTNPSEQYF
TGCGCCAGCAGCTTGGCCGGGACTAATCCCAGCGAGCAGTACTTC
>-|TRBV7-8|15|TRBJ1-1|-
CASSPRLWERTEAFF
TGTGCCAGCAGCCCCCGATTATGGGAGAGGACTGAAGCTTTCTTT
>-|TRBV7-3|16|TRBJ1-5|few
CASSYSDVGPVIAQHF
TGTGCCAGCAGCTACTCCGATGTGGGCCCGGTAATAGCCCAGCATTTT
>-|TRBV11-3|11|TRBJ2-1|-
CASSFELWQFF
TGTGCCAGCAGCTTCGAGTTGTGGCAGTTCTTC
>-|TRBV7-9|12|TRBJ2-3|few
CASSRHGDTQYF
TGTGCCAGCAGCCGACATGGAGATACGCAGTATTTT
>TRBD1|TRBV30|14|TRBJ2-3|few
CAWAGTGGPDTQYF
TGTGCCTGGGCGGGGACAGGGGGTCCAGATACGCAGTATTTT
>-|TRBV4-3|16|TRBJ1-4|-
CASSQDPAALTEKLFF
TGCGCCAGCAGCCAAGATCCGGCGGCCCTTACTGAAAAACTGTTTTTT
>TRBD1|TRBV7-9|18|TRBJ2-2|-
CASSSFGTGIFLARELFF
TGTGCCAGCAGCTCATTCGGGACAGGGATCTTCCTGGCCAGGGAGCTGTTTTTT
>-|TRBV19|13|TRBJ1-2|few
CASRTPGFYGYTF
TGTGCCAGTAGGACACCGGGATTCTATGGCTACACCTTC
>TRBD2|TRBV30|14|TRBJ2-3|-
CAWSVRGGTDTQYF
TGTGCCTGGAGTGTACGGGGGGGAACAGATACGCAGTATTTT
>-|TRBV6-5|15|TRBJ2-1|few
CASSYGGTTINEQFF
TGTGCCAGCAGTTACGGTGGGACAACCATCAATGAGCAGTTCTTC
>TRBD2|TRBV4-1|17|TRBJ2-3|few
CASSQDGGGGGTDTQYF
TGCGCCAGCAGCCAAGATGGCGGCGGGGGAGGCACAGATACGCAGTATTTT
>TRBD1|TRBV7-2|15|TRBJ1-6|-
CASSTRTGDNSPLHF
TGTGCCAGCAGCACTCGGACAGGGGATAATTCACCCCTCCACTTT
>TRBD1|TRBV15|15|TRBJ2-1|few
CATSRPGQGMNEQFF
TGTGCCACCAGCAGACCGGGACAGGGGATGAATGAGCAGTTCTTC
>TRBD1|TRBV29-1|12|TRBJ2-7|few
CSVGQNSYEQYF
TGCAGCGTGGGACAGAACTCCTACGAGCAGTACTTC
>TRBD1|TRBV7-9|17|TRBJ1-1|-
CASSSPPGTGREAEAFF
TGTGCCAGCAGCTCCCCCCCCGGGACAGGCCGGGAGGCTGAAGCTTTCTTT
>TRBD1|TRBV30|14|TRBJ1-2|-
CAWFRRQGIHGYTF
TGTGCCTGGTTTCGGAGACAGGGGATCCATGGCTACACCTTC
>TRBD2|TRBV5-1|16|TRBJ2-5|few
CASSLASGGPTETQYF
TGCGCCAGCAGCTTGGCTAGCGGGGGACCAACAGAGACCCAGTACTTC
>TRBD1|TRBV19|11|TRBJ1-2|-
CASTRQGDYTF
TGTGCCAGTACAAGACAGGGAGACTACACCTTC
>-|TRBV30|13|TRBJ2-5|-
CAWSVQGGETQYF
TGTGCCTGGAGTGTACAGGGGGGGGAGACCCAGTACTTC
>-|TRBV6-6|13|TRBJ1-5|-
CASSDTYNQPQHF
TGTGCCAGCAGCGACACTTACAATCAGCCCCAGCATTTT
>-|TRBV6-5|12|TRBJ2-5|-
CASSYINGGLYF
TGTGCCAGCAGTTACATAAATGGCGGGTTATACTTC
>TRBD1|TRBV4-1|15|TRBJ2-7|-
CASSQGDRDWKEQYF
TGCGCCAGCAGCCAAGGAGACAGGGATTGGAAAGAGCAGTACTTC
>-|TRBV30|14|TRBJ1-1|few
CAWSWRTANTEAFF
TGTGCCTGGAGTTGGAGGACCGCGAACACTGAAGCTTTCTTT
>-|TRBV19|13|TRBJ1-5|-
CASSEQRDQPQHF
TGTGCCAGTAGCGAACAGAGGGATCAGCCCCAGCATTTT
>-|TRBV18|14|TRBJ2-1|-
CAGGAGRSYNEQFF
TGTGCCGGAGGTGCAGGGAGGTCCTACAATGAGCAGTTCTTC
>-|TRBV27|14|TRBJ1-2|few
CASSLAGAGYGYTF
TGTGCCAGCAGTTTAGCAGGGGCCGGGTATGGCTACACCTTC
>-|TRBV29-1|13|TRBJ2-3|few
CSVEDETTDTQYF
TGCAGCGTTGAAGATGAGACAACAGATACGCAGTATTTT
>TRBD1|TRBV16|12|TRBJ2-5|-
CASRDREETQYF
TGTGCCAGCAGAGACAGGGAAGAGACCCAGTACTTC
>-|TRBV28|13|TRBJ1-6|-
CASSSPLGSPLHF
TGTGCCAGCAGTTCCCCCTTGGGCTCACCCCTCCACTTT
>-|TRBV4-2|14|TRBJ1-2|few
CASSQGQGHDGYTF
TGTGCCAGCAGCCAAGGGCAGGGGCATGACGGCTACACCTTC
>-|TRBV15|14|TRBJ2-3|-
CATSRDAAADTQYF
TGTGCCACCAGCAGAGATGCGGCAGCGGATACGCAGTATTTT
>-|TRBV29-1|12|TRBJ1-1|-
CSVGRGATEAFF
TGCAGCGTGGGGAGGGGGGCCACTGAAGCTTTCTTT
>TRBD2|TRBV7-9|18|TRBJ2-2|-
CASSFGWRGGTNTGELFF
TGTGCCAGCAGCTTCGGTTGGAGGGGAGGGACGAACACCGGGGAGCTGTTTTTT
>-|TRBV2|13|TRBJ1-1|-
CASSIRGDTEAFF
TGTGCCAGCAGTATCAGGGGTGACACTGAAGCTTTCTTT